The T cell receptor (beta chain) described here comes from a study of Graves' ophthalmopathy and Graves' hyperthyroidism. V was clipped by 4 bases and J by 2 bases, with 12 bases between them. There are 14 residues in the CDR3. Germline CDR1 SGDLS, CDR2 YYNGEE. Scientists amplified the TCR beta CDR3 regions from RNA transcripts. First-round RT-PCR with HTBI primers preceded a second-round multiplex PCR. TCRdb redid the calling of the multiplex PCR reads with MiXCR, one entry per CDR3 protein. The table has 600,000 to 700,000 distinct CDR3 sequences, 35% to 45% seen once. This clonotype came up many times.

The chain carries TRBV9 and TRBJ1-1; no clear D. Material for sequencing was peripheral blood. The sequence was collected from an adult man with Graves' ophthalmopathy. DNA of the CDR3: TGTGCCAGCAGCCCAGACGGCAGTAACACTGAAGCTTTCTTT. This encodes CASSPDGSNTEAFF.